This T cell receptor beta chain was recovered during a study of early T cells in non-severe SARS-CoV-2 infection. Findings of the study overall: There was a bias toward anti-spike CD8 responses in VDJdb matching, which missed private and CD4 specificities.

At least ten counts were recorded for this clonotype. Its target is unknown. MiXCR, run by TCRdb on the 5' RACE reads, gives a single entry per CDR3 protein. The profile covers roughly 110,000 distinct CDR3 sequences, with around 10% appearing a single time and about 7.6% taken by the ten largest. Sequenced: whole blood. The TCR originated in an adult who was a healthcare worker with PCR-confirmed SARS-CoV-2 infection or an uninfected control (not recorded which).

CDR3 in DNA: TGCGCCAGCAGTGAGCTGCCCAGGGGAGGGCATCAGCCCCAGCATTTT. This translates into CASSELPRGGHQPQHF. The chain joins TRBV10-2 to TRBJ1-5; D may be TRBD1 (6 bases). The CDR3 contains 16 residues. CDR1 and CDR2 from the germline V gene are WSHSY and SAAADI. Trimming pared 2 bases from V and 5 bases from J, leaving 16 bases between.